This T cell receptor beta chain derives from a study of T cell repertoires in cytomegalovirus infection. Overall study context: Well-studied HLA-B-restricted epitopes and recently identified HLA-C-restricted epitopes of CMV were both used in the study. Based on public TCR beta signatures, there were indications of CMV infection and of a matching HLA type.

General study findings and limits: Ex vivo responses were dominated by HLA-C-restricted CMV-specific TCR beta clonotypes. The cumulative frequency of public TCR beta families identified carriers of CMV plus the relevant HLA.

From the reads, TCRdb called clonotypes with MiXCR, one entry per CDR3 protein. Of some 220,000 distinct CDR3 sequences in the sample, 38% were seen once. As for this clonotype: The antigen is unknown.

The sequence was obtained from a human donor in good health (CMV status not recorded). Some clones in this sample may be carry-over from other donors' samples. This specimen was CD8+ T cells from cultured PBMCs, taken from culture after CMV antigen stimulation.

The CDR3 loop reads CASSEGGSDYNEQFF. The CDR3 region has the DNA TGTGCCAGCAGTGAAGGCGGCAGTGACTACAATGAGCAGTTCTTC. The chain joins TRBV6-4 to TRBJ2-1; D remains ambiguous. Germline V CDR1 and CDR2: MRHNA, SNTAGT. V was pared by 3 bases and J by 3 bases, with 12 bases between. The CDR3 totals 15 residues.